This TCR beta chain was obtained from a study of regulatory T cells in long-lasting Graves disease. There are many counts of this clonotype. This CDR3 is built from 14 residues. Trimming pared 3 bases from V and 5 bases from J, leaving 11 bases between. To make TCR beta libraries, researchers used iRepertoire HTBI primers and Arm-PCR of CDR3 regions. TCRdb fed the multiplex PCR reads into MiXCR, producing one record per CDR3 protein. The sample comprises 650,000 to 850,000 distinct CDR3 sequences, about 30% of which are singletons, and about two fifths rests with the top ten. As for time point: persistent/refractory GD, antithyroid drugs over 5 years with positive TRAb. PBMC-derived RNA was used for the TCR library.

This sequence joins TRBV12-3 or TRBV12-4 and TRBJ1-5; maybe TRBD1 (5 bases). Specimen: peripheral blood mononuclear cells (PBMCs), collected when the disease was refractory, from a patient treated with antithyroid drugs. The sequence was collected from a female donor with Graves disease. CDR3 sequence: CASSFSGYDQPQHF. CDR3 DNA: TGTGCCAGCAGTTTCTCAGGGTACGATCAGCCCCAGCATTTT.